A selection of T cell receptor beta chains follows, all from one sample in a study of T cells in Graves' hyperthyroidism and ophthalmopathy. TCRdb itself ran the multiplex PCR reads through MiXCR, one entry per CDR3 protein. This sample has around 620,000 distinct CDR3 sequences, with 14% found just once. Sequencing was performed on blood. Receptor source: a woman between 18 and 29 years old with Graves' ophthalmopathy. CDR3s include the opening cysteine and the closing phenylalanine or tryptophan. Each record gives: D gene, V gene, J gene, CDR3 length, clone size, CDR3 DNA, CDR3 protein. A D gene is named only where the DNA matches it firmly. Where a row states a size, it is once, few, many or the class of an expanded clone; other rows omit it.

>.|TRBV11-3|TRBJ2-7|15|many
TGTGCCAGCAGCTCCCCGGGACACCCATCCTACGAGCAGTACTTC
CASSSPGHPSYEQYF
>TRBD2|TRBV2|TRBJ2-3|14|.
TGTGCCAGGGGGAGCGGGAGAAGGACAGATACGCAGTATTTT
CARGSGRRTDTQYF
>.|TRBV9|TRBJ2-7|15|many
TGTGCCAGCAGCAGGGGGGGCGTCGGCTCCTACGAGCAGTACTTC
CASSRGGVGSYEQYF
>TRBD2|TRBV27|TRBJ2-1|16|few
TGTGCCAGCAGTTACAGGGCTAGCGGGAGGATTTTTGAGCAGTTCTTC
CASSYRASGRIFEQFF
>TRBD1|TRBV19|TRBJ2-1|16|many
TGTGCCAGCCTGACAGGGGGCTCTAGCTCCTACAATGAGCAGTTCTTC
CASLTGGSSSYNEQFF
>TRBD1|TRBV20-1|TRBJ1-4|15|.
TGCAGTGCTATAACAGGGGATGCGGCAAATGAAAAACTGTTTTTT
CSAITGDAANEKLFF
>.|TRBV11-3|TRBJ1-2|13|many
TGTGCCAGCAGCGTATTACAGAACTATGGCTACACCTTC
CASSVLQNYGYTF
>TRBD1|TRBV7-9|TRBJ2-7|13|many
TGTGCCAGCAGACGGACAGGGGAGGGCGAGCAGTACTTC
CASRRTGEGEQYF
>TRBD1|TRBV20-1|TRBJ2-7|14|few
TGCAGTGCGCCAGGACAGGGCTTCTCTATGATGCAGTACTTC
CSAPGQGFSMMQYF
>.|TRBV9|TRBJ2-7|14|.
TGTGCCAGCAGCGTGGGAGGGGGTCCCTACGAGCAGTACTTC
CASSVGGGPYEQYF